A single sample gave rise to the 11 T cell receptor beta chains below, sequenced in a study of blood T cell repertoires in COVID-19. Measured with immunoSEQ multiplex PCR; TCRdb has only the in-frame clones, and not every one. This table holds fewer than 250,000 clones, roughly 89% found once. Sample: peripheral blood. These receptors were taken from a man aged 55-75 years who had recovered from COVID-19.

The chain combines TRBV19 with TRBJ2-7; 11 positions match TRBD1. Trimming removed 4 bases from V and 6 bases from J; junction bases left unmatched: 5. Germline CDR1 is LNHDA and CDR2 is SQIVND (reference sequence). There are 14 residues in the CDR3. The CDR3 reads CASSTGQGASEQYF. The DNA of the CDR3 is TGTGCCAGTAGTACCGGACAGGGGGCATCCGAGCAGTACTTC.

The rearrangement links TRBV2 to TRBJ2-7; 8 bases match TRBD1. The CDR3 is 14 residues long. Germline CDR1 SNHLY, CDR2 FYNNEI. V trimming: 5 bases; J trimming: 5 bases; junction bases outside the gene matches: 8. The CDR3 nucleotides read TGTGCCAGCAGTCTACAGGACAGGGACCACGAGCAGTACTTC. Protein product: CASSLQDRDHEQYF. Variable domain in full (rest from reference TRBV2 and TRBJ2-7): EPEVTQTPSHQVTQMGQEVILRCVPISNHLYFYWYRQILGQKVEFLVSFYNNEISEKSEIFDDQFSVERPDGSNFTLKIRSTKLEDSAMYFCASSLQDRDHEQYFGPGTRLTVT.

The rearrangement uses TRBV18 and TRBJ2-2; D ambiguous. In germline, CDR1 is KGHSH, CDR2 LQKENI. The V gene lost 1 base and the J gene lost 2 bases, with 5 bases spanning the gap. The CDR3 is 14 amino acids. DNA for the CDR3: TGTGCCAGCTCACCACAAGCTAACACCGGGGAGCTGTTTTTT. This codes for CASSPQANTGELFF.

A word on this clone: The junction does not match germline at one end; this may be a read error. The chain links TRBV11-2 to TRBJ2-1; 8 positions match TRBD2. CDR1 is SGHAT, CDR2 FQNNGV, per germline. The CDR3 length is 12 residues. The CDR3, as DNA: TGTGCCAGCAGCCTAGAGCGGGGGGAGCAGTTCTTC. It specifies CASSLERGEQFF. The whole variable domain, filled in from reference TRBV11-2 and TRBJ2-1, reads EAGVAQSPRYKIIEKRQSVAFWCNPISGHATLYWYQQILGQGPKLLIQFQNNGVVDDSQLPKDRFSAERLKGVDSTLKIQPAKLEDSAVYLCASSLERGEQFFGPGTRLTVL.

This chain connects TRBV7-9 to TRBJ2-3; perhaps TRBD2 as D (6 bases). The V and J ends lost 0 bases and 2 bases respectively, with 6 bases between them. CDR1 is SEHNR and CDR2 is FQNEAQ in the germline V gene (reference sequence). The length of the CDR3 is 14 residues. The chain's CDR3 is CASSLARDTDTQYF. For the CDR3, the DNA is TGTGCCAGCAGCTTAGCGCGGGACACAGATACGCAGTATTTT.

This clone came up a few times. The chain joins TRBV9 to TRBJ2-2; D unresolved. Trimming removed 0 bases at V and 6 bases at J, with 6 bases between. Per germline, CDR1 SGDLS and CDR2 YYNGEE. This CDR3 is 13 amino acids long. The CDR3 DNA sequence: TGTGCCAGCAGCGTAGTCTCCCCCGGGGAGCTGTTTTTT. Its translation: CASSVVSPGELFF.

The CDR3 protein is CASSRLAGESDTQYF. CDR3 bases: TGCGCCAGCAGCCGGCTAGCGGGAGAGTCTGATACGCAGTATTTT. V usage is TRBV5-1 and J usage is TRBJ2-3, with 10 bases matching TRBD2. Looked up from germline, CDR1 is SGHRS and CDR2 is YFSETQ. The CDR3 consists of 15 residues. V lost 4 bases, J lost 6 bases, and 8 bases stayed unmatched.

V is TRBV7-3 and J is TRBJ1-1; no clear D. Germline V gene data show CDR1 as SGHTA and CDR2 as FQGTGA. V lost 4 bases, J lost 4 bases, and 13 bases lay in between. This CDR3 has 14 amino acids. This CDR3 is CASSSGGESTEAFF. The DNA of the CDR3 is TGTGCCAGCAGCTCGGGTGGTGAGAGCACTGAAGCTTTCTTT.

This clone was seen only a few times. The gene calls are TRBV6-5 and TRBJ1-1; D gene ambiguous. Germline V gene data show CDR1 as MNHEY and CDR2 as SVGAGI. This CDR3 has 12 amino acids. V was trimmed by 7 bases and J by 9 bases, leaving 15 bases between them. The DNA of the CDR3 is TGTGCCAGCACCCTCTCGGGAAGTAAAGCTTTCTTT. It specifies CASTLSGSKAFF.

The chain carries TRBV11-3 and TRBJ1-6; no clear D. The V and J ends lost 0 bases and 8 bases respectively, with 26 bases between them. The CDR3 spans 20 residues. Germline V gene lookup returns CDR1 SGHNT and CDR2 YENEEA. The CDR3 is CASSLEGGRRATGSDSPLHF. DNA for the CDR3: TGTGCCAGCAGCTTAGAGGGCGGCAGGCGAGCCACCGGGAGCGATTCACCCCTCCACTTT.

J is TRBJ1-6 and V is TRBV2; tentative D call: TRBD1 (5 bases). The CDR3 has 15 residues. The V and J ends lost 7 bases and 10 bases respectively, with 20 bases between them. In germline, CDR1 is SNHLY, CDR2 FYNNEI. In nucleotides, the CDR3 is TGTGCCAGCACAACTAGGGACTTACGGCAATCACCCCTCCACTTT. Protein: CASTTRDLRQSPLHF.